A selection of T cell receptor beta chains follows, all from one sample in a study of shared clonotypes between healthy human individuals. Only in-frame clones appear in the TCRdb table, and some are missing; sequencing was by immunoSEQ multiplex PCR. The sample includes some 1,900,000 clones, roughly 94% of them seen just once. Sequenced: naive CD8+ T cells sorted from blood. Receptor source: a man aged 18 to 29 in good health. Both conserved end residues are part of each CDR3. Each record gives: V gene, CDR3 protein.

TRBV2	CASTEISYEQYF
TRBV30	CAWSALRGGSTDTQYF
TRBV4-3	CASSQGADSTDTQYF
TRBV7-9	CASSLGGGPGEAFF
TRBV13	CASLAGVNTGELFF
TRBV10-2	CASQDRGNSNEQFF
TRBV5-8	CASSAVEDTEQFF
TRBV10-2	CASSEDLGGDGYTF
TRBV9	CASSPWGPSSGNTIYF
TRBV13	CASSPQGGLETQYF